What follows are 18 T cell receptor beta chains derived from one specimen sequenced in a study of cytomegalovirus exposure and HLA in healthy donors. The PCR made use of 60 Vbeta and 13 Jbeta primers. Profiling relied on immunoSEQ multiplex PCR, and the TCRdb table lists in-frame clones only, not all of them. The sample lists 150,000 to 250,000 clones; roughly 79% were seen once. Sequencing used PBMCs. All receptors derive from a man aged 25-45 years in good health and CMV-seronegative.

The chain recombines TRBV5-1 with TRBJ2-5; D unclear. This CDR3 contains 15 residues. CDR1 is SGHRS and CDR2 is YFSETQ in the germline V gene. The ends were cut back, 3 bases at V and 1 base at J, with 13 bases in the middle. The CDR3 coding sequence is TGCGCCAGCAGCTGGTCGCTTCGGGTCCAAGAGACCCAGTACTTC. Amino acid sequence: CASSWSLRVQETQYF.

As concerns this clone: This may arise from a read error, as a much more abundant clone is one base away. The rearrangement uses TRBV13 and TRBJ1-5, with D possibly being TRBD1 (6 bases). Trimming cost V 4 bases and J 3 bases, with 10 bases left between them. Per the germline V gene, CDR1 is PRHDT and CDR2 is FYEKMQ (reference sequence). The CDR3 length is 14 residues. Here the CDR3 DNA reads TGTGCCAGCAGCTCAAGGACAGACAATCAGCCCCAGCATTTT. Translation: CASSSRTDNQPQHF.

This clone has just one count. The CDR3 loop reads CASSYGLAGVYEQFF. The CDR3 nucleotides read TGTGCCAGCAGTTACGGACTAGCGGGAGTATATGAGCAGTTCTTC. The gene calls are TRBV7-3 and TRBJ2-1; 13 bases align to TRBD2. CDR1 is SGHTA and CDR2 is FQGTGA in the germline V gene. Trimming took 6 bases from V and 8 from J; bases not matched to a gene: 7. This CDR3 comprises 15 residues.

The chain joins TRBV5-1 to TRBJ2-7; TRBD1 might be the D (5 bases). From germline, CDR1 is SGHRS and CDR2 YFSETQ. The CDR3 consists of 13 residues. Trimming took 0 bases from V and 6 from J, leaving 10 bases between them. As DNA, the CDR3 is TGCGCCAGCAGCTTGGGGGGCACCCCCGAGCAGTACTTC. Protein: CASSLGGTPEQYF.

The CDR3 DNA reads as TGTGCCAGCTCTTCTCAGGGTGAGCAGTTCTTC. Protein: CASSSQGEQFF. This sequence joins TRBV28 and TRBJ2-1, with D possibly TRBD1 on 5 matching bases. Trimming pared 8 bases from V and 9 bases from J, leaving 11 bases between. The CDR3 sequence is 11 residues long. Per germline, CDR1 MDHEN and CDR2 SYDVKM. Based on the CDR3 plus reference TRBV28 and TRBJ2-1, the full variable domain is DVKVTQSSRYLVKRTGEKVFLECVQDMDHENMFWYRQDPGLGLRLIYFSYDVKMKEKGDIPEGYSVSREKKERFSLILESASTNQTSMYLCASSSQGEQFFGPGTRLTVL.

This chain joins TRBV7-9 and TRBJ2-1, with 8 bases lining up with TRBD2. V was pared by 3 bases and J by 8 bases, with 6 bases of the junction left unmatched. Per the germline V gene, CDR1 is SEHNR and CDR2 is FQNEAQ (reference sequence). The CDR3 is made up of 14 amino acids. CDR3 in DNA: TGTGCCAGCAGCTTCCTCGAGACTAGCGATGAGCAGTTCTTC. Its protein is CASSFLETSDEQFF.

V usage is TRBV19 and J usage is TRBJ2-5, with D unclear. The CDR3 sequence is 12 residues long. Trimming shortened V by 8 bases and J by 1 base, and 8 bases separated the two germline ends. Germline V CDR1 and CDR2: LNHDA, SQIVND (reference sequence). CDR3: CASSPSQETQYF. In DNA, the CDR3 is TGTGCCAGTTCCCCTAGCCAAGAGACCCAGTACTTC.

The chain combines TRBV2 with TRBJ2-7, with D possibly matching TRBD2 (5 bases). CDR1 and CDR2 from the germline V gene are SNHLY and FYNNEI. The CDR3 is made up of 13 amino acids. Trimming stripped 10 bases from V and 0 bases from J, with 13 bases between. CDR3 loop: CAITGIDSYEQYF. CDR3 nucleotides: TGTGCCATAACCGGGATTGACTCCTACGAGCAGTACTTC.

The CDR3 protein is CASSQDRGSAGGISDTQYF. CDR3 nucleotide sequence: TGCGCCAGCAGCCAAGATCGGGGCTCAGCGGGAGGGATCTCAGATACGCAGTATTTT. The chain recombines TRBV4-1 with TRBJ2-3; 10 bases map to TRBD2. This CDR3 region has 19 residues. Germline V CDR1 and CDR2: MGHRA, YSYEKL. The V gene end was trimmed by 0 bases and the J gene end by 4 bases; junction bases not matched to a gene: 13.

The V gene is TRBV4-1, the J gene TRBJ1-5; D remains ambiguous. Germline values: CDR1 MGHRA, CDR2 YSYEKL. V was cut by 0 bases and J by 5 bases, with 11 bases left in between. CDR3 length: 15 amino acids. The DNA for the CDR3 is TGCGCCAGCAGCCAAGATGCCGCAAACTATCAGCCCCAGCATTTT. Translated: CASSQDAANYQPQHF.

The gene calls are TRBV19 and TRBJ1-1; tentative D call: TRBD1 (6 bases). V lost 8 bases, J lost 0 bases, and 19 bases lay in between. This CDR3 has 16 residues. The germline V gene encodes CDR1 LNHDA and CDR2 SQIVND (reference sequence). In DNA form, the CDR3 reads TGTGCCAGTTCCCTTGGGGGGGCTCTGATGAACACTGAAGCTTTCTTT. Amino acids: CASSLGGALMNTEAFF.

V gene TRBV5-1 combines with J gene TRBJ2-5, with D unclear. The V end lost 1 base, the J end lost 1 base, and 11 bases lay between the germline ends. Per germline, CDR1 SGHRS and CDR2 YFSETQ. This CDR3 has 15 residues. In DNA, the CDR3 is TGCGCCAGCAGCTTGTCGCCACTTCCCCAAGAGACCCAGTACTTC. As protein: CASSLSPLPQETQYF.

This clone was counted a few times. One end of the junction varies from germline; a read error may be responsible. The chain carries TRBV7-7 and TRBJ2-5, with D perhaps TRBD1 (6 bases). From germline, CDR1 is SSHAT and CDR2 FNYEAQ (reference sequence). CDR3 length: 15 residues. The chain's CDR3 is CASSSGRRGGETQYF. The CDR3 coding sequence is TGTGCTAGCAGCTCGGGACGGAGAGGGGGTGAGACCCAGTACTTC.

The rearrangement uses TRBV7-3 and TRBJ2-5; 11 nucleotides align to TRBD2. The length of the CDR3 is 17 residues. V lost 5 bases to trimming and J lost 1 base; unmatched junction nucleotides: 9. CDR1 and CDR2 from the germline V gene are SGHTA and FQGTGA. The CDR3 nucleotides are TGTGCCAGCAGCCCACGGACTAGCGGGTACAGCCAAGAGACCCAGTACTTC. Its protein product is CASSPRTSGYSQETQYF.

The CDR3 region is CATSRDLVGNEQFF. The CDR3 nucleotides are TGTGCCACCAGCAGAGATTTGGTCGGCAATGAGCAGTTCTTC. The gene calls are TRBV15 and TRBJ2-1, with unresolved D. The ends were cut back, 0 bases at V and 6 bases at J, with 9 bases in the middle. The CDR3 contains 14 residues. The germline V gene encodes CDR1 LNHNV and CDR2 YYDKDF (reference sequence).

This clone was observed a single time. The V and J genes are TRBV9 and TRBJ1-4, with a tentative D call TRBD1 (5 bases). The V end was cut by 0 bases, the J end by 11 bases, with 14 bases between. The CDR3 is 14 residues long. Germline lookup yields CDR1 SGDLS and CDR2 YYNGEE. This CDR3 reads CASSVAGVGGKLFF. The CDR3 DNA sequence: TGTGCCAGCAGCGTAGCGGGAGTCGGGGGTAAACTGTTTTTT.

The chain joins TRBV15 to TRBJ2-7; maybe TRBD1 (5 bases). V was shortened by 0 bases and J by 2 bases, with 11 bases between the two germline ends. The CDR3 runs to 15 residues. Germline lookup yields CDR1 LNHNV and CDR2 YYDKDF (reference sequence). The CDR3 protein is CATSRDPQGAYEQYF. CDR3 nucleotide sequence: TGTGCCACCAGCAGAGATCCCCAGGGTGCCTACGAGCAGTACTTC.

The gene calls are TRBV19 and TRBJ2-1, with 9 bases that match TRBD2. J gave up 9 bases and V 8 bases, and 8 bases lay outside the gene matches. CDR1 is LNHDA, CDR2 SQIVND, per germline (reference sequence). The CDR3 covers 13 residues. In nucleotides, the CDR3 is TGTGCCAGTCGCCTAGCGGGGAGGGGTGAGCAGTTCTTC. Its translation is CASRLAGRGEQFF.